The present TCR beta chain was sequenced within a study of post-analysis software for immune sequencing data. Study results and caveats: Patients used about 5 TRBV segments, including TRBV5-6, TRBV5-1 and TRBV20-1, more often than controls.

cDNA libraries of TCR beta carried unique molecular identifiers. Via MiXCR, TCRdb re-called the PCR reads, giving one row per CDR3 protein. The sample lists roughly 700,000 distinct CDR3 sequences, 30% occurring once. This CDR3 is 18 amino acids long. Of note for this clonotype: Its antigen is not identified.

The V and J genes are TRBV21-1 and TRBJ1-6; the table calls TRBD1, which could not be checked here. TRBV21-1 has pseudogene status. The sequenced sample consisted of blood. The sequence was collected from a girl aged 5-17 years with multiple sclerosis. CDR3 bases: TGTGCCAGCAGCAAAGTTGACACCAACCTGGACATATCGGCGGCCCTCCACTTT. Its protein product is CASSKVDTNLDISAALHF.